A single sample is the source of the 8 T cell receptor beta chains below, sequenced in a study of graft-versus-host responses after intestinal transplantation. Processed graft tissue released its intraepithelial and lamina propria lymphocytes. TCRdb's copy holds only in-frame clones and misses some; the assay was immunoSEQ multiplex PCR. The table records 12,000 to 15,000 clones, roughly 74% of them present only once. Sequenced here: ileum tissue, sampled 16 days after intestinal transplant. These receptors originate from a human patient who received an intestinal transplant, so some T cells may come from the graft donor.

The genes are TRBV30 and TRBJ2-6; unclear D gene. The CDR3 is 14 amino acids. The germline V gene has CDR1 GTSNPN and CDR2 SVGIG (reference sequence). V lost 4 bases, J lost 1 base, and 8 bases lay in between. The CDR3 region has the DNA TGTGCCTGGAACCCGACTTCTGGGGCCAACGTCCTGACTTTC. Protein sequence: CAWNPTSGANVLTF.

The V gene is TRBV7-9, the J gene TRBJ2-7; the match to TRBD2 covers 10 bases. V lost 2 bases to trimming and J lost 6 bases; unmatched junction nucleotides: 4. Germline loops: CDR1 SEHNR, CDR2 FQNEAQ (reference sequence). The CDR3 consists of 14 residues. CDR3 sequence: CASSLIAGGTEQYF. The CDR3 DNA is TGTGCCAGCAGCTTAATAGCGGGAGGAACCGAGCAGTACTTC. Filled out from reference TRBV7-9 and TRBJ2-7, the complete variable domain reads DTGVSQNPRHKITKRGQNVTFRCDPISEHNRLYWYRQTLGQGPEFLTYFQNEAQLEKSRLLSDRFSAERPKGSFSTLEIQRTEQGDSAMYLCASSLIAGGTEQYFGPGTRLTVT.

This rearrangement joins TRBV28 to TRBJ1-4, with TRBD1 matching over 8 bases. This CDR3 is 16 amino acids long. With 5 bases clipped from V and 6 bases from J, the junction kept 11 bases outside the gene matches. Per germline, CDR1 MDHEN and CDR2 SYDVKM. The chain's CDR3 is CASSDYFGQGYEKLFF. The CDR3 DNA is TGTGCCAGCAGTGACTACTTCGGACAGGGTTATGAAAAACTGTTTTTT. The full variable domain, completed using reference TRBV28 and TRBJ1-4, is DVKVTQSSRYLVKRTGEKVFLECVQDMDHENMFWYRQDPGLGLRLIYFSYDVKMKEKGDIPEGYSVSREKKERFSLILESASTNQTSMYLCASSDYFGQGYEKLFFGSGTQLSVL.

V usage is TRBV30 and J usage is TRBJ1-1; D unresolved. The CDR3 loop spans 14 amino acids. Germline CDR1 reads GTSNPN; CDR2 reads SVGIG (reference sequence). Trimming stripped 4 bases from V and 1 base from J, with 13 bases between. CDR3 bases: TGTGCCTGGACTCTCGGAGCCGGGAACACTGAAGCTTTCTTT. Translating it yields CAWTLGAGNTEAFF.

This chain joins TRBV19 and TRBJ1-5; no clear D. Looked up from germline, CDR1 is LNHDA and CDR2 is SQIVND (reference sequence). The CDR3 has 11 amino acids. V lost 4 bases and J 14 bases, leaving 12 bases between the germline ends. The DNA of the CDR3 is TGTGCCAGTAGTAATCTGGTCTCGGAGCATTTT. Its translation: CASSNLVSEHF.

CDR3 protein: CASSLPGLAGVPHEQYF. In DNA form, the CDR3 reads TGTGCCAGCAGCTTACCGGGACTAGCGGGGGTCCCCCACGAGCAGTACTTC. The chain is built from TRBV11-2 and TRBJ2-7; 14 bases are shared with TRBD2. Germline loops: CDR1 SGHAT, CDR2 FQNNGV. There are 17 residues in the CDR3. J lost 5 bases, V lost 2 bases, and 8 bases had no gene match.

This chain links TRBV7-9 with TRBJ2-3, with 12 bases matching TRBD2. Germline CDR1 is SEHNR and CDR2 is FQNEAQ (reference sequence). The V gene end was trimmed by 4 bases and the J gene end by 1 base; junction bases not matched to a gene: 6. The CDR3 has 17 amino acids. The CDR3 loop is CASSYVPSGRGTDTQYF. The CDR3, as DNA: TGTGCCAGCAGCTACGTCCCTAGCGGGAGGGGCACAGATACGCAGTATTTT.

The genes are TRBV5-4 and TRBJ2-1; 7 bases match TRBD2. The junction had 6 bases not matched to a gene; V was cut back by 2 bases and J by 4 bases. Germline CDR1 is SGHNT and CDR2 is YYREEE (reference sequence). The CDR3 runs to 15 residues. In DNA form, the CDR3 reads TGTGCCAGCAGCTTAAAGGGACTACCGTACAATGAGCAGTTCTTC. Encoded protein: CASSLKGLPYNEQFF. The full variable domain, its missing parts supplied by reference TRBV5-4 and TRBJ2-1, is ETGVTQSPTHLIKTRGQQVTLRCSSQSGHNTVSWYQQALGQGPQFIFQYYREEENGRGNFPPRFSGLQFPNYSSELNVNALELDDSALYLCASSLKGLPYNEQFFGPGTRLTVL.